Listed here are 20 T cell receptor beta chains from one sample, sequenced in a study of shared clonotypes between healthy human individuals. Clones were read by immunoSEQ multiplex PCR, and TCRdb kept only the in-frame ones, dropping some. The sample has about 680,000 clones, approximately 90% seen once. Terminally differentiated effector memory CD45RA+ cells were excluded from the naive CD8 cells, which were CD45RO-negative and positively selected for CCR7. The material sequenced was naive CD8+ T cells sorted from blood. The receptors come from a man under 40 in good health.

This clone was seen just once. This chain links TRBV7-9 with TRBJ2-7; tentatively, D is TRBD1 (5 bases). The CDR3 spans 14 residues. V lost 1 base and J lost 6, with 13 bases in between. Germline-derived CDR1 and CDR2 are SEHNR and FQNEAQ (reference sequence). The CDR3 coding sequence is TGTGCCAGCAGCTTAGACAGGACCCAGCTCGAGCAGTACTTC. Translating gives CASSLDRTQLEQYF.

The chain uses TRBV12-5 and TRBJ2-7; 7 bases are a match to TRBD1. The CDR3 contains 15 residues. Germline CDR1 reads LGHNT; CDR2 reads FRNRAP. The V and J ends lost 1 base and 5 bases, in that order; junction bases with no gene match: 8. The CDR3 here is CASGLGLRGSDEQYF. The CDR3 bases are TGTGCTAGTGGTTTGGGCCTCAGGGGGTCAGACGAGCAGTACTTC.

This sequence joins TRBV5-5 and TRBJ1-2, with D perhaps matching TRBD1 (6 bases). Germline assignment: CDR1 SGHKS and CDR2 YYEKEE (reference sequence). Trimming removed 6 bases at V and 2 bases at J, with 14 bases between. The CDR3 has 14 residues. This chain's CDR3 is CASTQPQGNYGYTF. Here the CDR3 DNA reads TGTGCCAGCACCCAACCCCAGGGGAACTATGGCTACACCTTC.

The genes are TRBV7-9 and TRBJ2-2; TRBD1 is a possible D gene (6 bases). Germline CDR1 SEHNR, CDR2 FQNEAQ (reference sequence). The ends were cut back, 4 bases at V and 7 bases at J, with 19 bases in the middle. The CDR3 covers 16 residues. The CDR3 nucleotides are TGTGCCAGCAGCTCGGACAGTTTAACCTCAGTCGGGGAGCTGTTTTTT. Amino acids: CASSSDSLTSVGELFF.

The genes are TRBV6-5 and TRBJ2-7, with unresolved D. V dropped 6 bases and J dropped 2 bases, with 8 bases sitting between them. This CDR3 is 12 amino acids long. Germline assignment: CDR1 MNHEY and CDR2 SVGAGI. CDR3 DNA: TGTGCCAGCAGCGCGTCGGCCTACGAGCAGTACTTC. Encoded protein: CASSASAYEQYF.

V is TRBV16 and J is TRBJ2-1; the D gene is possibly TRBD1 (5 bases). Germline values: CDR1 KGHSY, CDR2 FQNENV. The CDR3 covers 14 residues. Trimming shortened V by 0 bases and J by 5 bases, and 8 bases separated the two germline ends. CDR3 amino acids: CASSQSAGNNEQFF. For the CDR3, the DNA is TGTGCCAGCAGCCAATCGGCAGGGAACAATGAGCAGTTCTTC.

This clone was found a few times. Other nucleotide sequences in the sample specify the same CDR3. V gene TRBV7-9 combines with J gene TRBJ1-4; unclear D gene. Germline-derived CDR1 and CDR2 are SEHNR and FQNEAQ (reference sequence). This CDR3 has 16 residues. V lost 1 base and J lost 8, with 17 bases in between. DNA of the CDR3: TGTGCCAGCAGCTTAGAAAGGAACGGCTTGAAGGAAAAACTGTTTTTT. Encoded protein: CASSLERNGLKEKLFF.

CDR3 region: CASSPIPGLADHNEQFF. The CDR3 nucleotides are TGTGCCAGCAGCCCGATCCCTGGACTAGCGGACCACAATGAGCAGTTCTTC. The V and J genes are TRBV4-2 and TRBJ2-1, with 10 bases identical to TRBD2. Trimming cost V 4 bases and J 5 bases; bases outside gene matches: 11. The germline CDR1 and CDR2 sequences are LGHNA and YNFKEQ. CDR3 length: 17 residues.

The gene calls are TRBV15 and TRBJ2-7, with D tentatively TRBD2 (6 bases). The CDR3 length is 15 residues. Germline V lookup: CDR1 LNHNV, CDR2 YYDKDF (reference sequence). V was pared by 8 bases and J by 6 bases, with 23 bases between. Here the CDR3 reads CATRRAGTLAGEQYF. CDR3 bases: TGTGCCACCCGTCGAGCCGGGACTTTGGCGGGCGAGCAGTACTTC.

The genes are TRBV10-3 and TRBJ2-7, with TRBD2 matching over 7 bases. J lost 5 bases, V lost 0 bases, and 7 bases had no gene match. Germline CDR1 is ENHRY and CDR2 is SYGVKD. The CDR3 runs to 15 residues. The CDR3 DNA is TGTGCCATCAGTGAGTCGGTCGGGAGGTCTAACGAGCAGTACTTC. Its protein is CAISESVGRSNEQYF.

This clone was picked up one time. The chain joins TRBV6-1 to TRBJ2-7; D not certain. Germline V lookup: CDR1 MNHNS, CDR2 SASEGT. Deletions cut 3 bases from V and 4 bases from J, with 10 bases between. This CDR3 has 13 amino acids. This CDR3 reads CASSDDLAYEQYF. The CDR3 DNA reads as TGTGCCAGCAGTGACGATCTGGCTTACGAGCAGTACTTC.

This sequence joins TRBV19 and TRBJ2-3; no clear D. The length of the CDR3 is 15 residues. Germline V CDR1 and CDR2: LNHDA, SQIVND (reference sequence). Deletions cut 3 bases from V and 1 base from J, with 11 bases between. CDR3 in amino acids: CASSIIPLGTDTQYF. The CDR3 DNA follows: TGTGCCAGTAGTATTATCCCCTTGGGCACAGATACGCAGTATTTT.

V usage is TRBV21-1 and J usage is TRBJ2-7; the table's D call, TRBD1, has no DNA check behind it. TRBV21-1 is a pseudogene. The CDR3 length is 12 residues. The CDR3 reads CAPSDSLGEQYF. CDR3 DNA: TGTGCCCCCTCTGACAGTCTCGGGGAGCAGTACTTC.

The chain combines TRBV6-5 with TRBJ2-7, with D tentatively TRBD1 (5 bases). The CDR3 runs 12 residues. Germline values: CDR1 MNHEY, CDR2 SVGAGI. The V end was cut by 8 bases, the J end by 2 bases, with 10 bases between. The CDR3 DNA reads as TGTGCCAGCGGTCAGGGCCCCTACGAGCAGTACTTC. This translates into CASGQGPYEQYF.

In DNA form, the CDR3 reads TGTGCCAGCAGTGAAACCGGGACTAGCGGGAGTCAGTACTTC. Amino acid sequence: CASSETGTSGSQYF. The rearrangement joins TRBV6-1 to TRBJ2-7, with TRBD2 matching over 14 bases. The CDR3 spans 14 residues. V trimming: 2 bases; J trimming: 10 bases; junction bases outside the gene matches: 4. Germline-derived CDR1 and CDR2 are MNHNS and SASEGT.

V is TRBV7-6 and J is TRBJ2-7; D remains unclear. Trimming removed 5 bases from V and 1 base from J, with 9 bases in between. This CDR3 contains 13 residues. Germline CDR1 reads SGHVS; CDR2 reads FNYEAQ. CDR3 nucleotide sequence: TGTGCCAGCAGCCCAAGCGTTTCCTACGAGCAGTACTTC. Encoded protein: CASSPSVSYEQYF.

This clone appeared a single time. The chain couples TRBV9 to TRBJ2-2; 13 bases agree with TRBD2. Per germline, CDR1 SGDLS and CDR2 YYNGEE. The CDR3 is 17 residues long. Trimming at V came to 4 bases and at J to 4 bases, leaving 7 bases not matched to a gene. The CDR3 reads CASSKGLAGAPTGELFF. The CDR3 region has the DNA TGTGCCAGCAGCAAAGGACTAGCGGGAGCCCCCACCGGGGAGCTGTTTTTT.

The CDR3, as DNA: TGTGCCAGCAGCTTAGGTTCAACAGGCCTCTCCTACGAGCAGTACTTC. This codes for CASSLGSTGLSYEQYF. The rearrangement joins TRBV7-9 to TRBJ2-7, with a tentative D call TRBD1 (5 bases). Germline V gene lookup returns CDR1 SEHNR and CDR2 FQNEAQ (reference sequence). Trimming pared 1 base from V and 0 bases from J, leaving 13 bases between. CDR3 size: 16 residues.

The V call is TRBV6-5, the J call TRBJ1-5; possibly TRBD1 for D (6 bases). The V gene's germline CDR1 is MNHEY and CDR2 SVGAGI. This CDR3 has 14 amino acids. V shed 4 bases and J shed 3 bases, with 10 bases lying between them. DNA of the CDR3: TGTGCCAGCAGTTTACAGGGATTCAATCAGCCCCAGCATTTT. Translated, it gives CASSLQGFNQPQHF.

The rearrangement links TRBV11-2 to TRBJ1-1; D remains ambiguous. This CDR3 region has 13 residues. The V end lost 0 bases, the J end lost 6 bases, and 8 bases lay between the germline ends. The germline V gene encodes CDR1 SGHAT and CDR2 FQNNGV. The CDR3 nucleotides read TGTGCCAGCAGCTTAGATGGGCCTTCTGAAGCTTTCTTT. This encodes CASSLDGPSEAFF.